These T cell receptor beta chains were read from a single sample in a study of cytomegalovirus exposure and HLA in healthy donors. TCRdb keeps only in-frame clones here, not all; method: immunoSEQ multiplex PCR. Of a few hundred thousand clones listed, roughly 87% are singletons. The source material was PBMCs. These receptors came from a man aged 18 to 30 in good health and CMV-seropositive. CDR3s include the opening cysteine and the closing phenylalanine or tryptophan. The D gene is left open where the match is weak. Where a row states a size, it is once, few, many or the class of an expanded clone; other rows omit it.

>11|TRBJ1-1|NA|TRBV20-1|NA
CSAKGGGEAFF
TGCAGTGCTAAAGGAGGGGGTGAAGCTTTCTTT
>13|TRBJ2-7|NA|TRBV2|few
CASSDGSSYEQYF
TGTGCCAGCAGTGACGGCAGCTCCTACGAGCAGTACTTC
>13|TRBJ2-3|NA|TRBV6-5|NA
CASSYSSTDTQYF
TGTGCCAGCAGTTACTCGAGCACAGATACGCAGTATTTT
>13|TRBJ1-5|NA|TRBV27|NA
CASSTLVAQPQHF
TGTGCCAGCAGTACTCTTGTAGCACAGCCCCAGCATTTT
>15|TRBJ1-3|NA|TRBV6-5|NA
CASSSGPYSGNTIYF
TGTGCCAGCAGTTCTGGGCCCTACTCTGGAAACACCATATATTTT
>15|TRBJ2-7|NA|TRBV2|NA
CASSGEQLVSYEQYF
TGTGCCAGCAGTGGGGAACAGCTCGTCTCCTACGAGCAGTACTTC
>15|TRBJ1-4|NA|TRBV19|once
CASSIGRDLREKLFF
TGTGCCAGTAGTATTGGGAGGGACCTTCGGGAAAAACTGTTTTTT
>13|TRBJ1-2|NA|TRBV30|NA
CAWSDGTNYGYTF
TGTGCCTGGAGTGACGGGACAAACTATGGCTACACCTTC
>15|TRBJ2-2|TRBD1|TRBV23-1|once
CASRNGDRVTGELFF
TGCGCCAGCAGAAATGGGGACAGGGTCACCGGGGAGCTGTTTTTT
>16|TRBJ2-1|TRBD2|TRBV6-5|NA
CASSLRSGLADNEQFF
TGTGCCAGCAGTTTGCGCTCGGGGCTAGCGGACAATGAGCAGTTCTTC
>11|TRBJ1-2|NA|TRBV6-1|few
CASSESNGYTF
TGTGCCAGCAGTGAGTCAAATGGCTACACCTTC
>15|TRBJ1-4|NA|TRBV6-5|NA
CASSTTAATNEKLFF
TGTGCCAGCAGTACGACTGCAGCAACTAATGAAAAACTGTTTTTT
>14|TRBJ2-7|TRBD1|TRBV28|NA
CASSWTGDTYEQYF
TGTGCCAGCAGTTGGACAGGGGACACCTACGAGCAGTACTTC
>13|TRBJ2-3|NA|TRBV5-4|NA
CASSLEGKDTQYF
TGTGCCAGCAGCTTGGAGGGAAAAGATACGCAGTATTTT
>14|TRBJ2-5|NA|TRBV18|NA
CASSRLREKETQYF
TGTGCCAGCTCCAGACTTAGGGAAAAAGAGACCCAGTACTTC
>13|TRBJ1-1|NA|TRBV27|NA
CASSLFFEEKAFF
TGTGCCAGCAGTTTGTTTTTTGAGGAGAAAGCTTTCTTT
>15|TRBJ2-7|NA|TRBV5-4|NA
CASSLGRGGAYEQYF
TGTGCCAGCAGCTTGGGGCGCGGGGGCGCGTACGAGCAGTACTTC
>16|TRBJ2-7|NA|TRBV11-3|NA
CASSLVLGDNDYEQYF
TGTGCCAGCAGCTTAGTCCTCGGGGACAACGACTACGAGCAGTACTTC
>15|TRBJ1-5|NA|TRBV4-1|NA
CASSQEGARNQPQHF
TGCGCCAGCAGCCAAGAGGGGGCTCGGAATCAGCCCCAGCATTTT
>11|TRBJ1-1|NA|TRBV20-1|NA
CSVDVNTEAFF
TGCAGTGTCGACGTGAACACTGAAGCTTTCTTT
>14|TRBJ2-7|NA|TRBV15|NA
CATSRAQGMDEQYF
TGTGCCACCAGCAGAGCCCAGGGGATGGACGAGCAGTACTTC